This paragraph reports one T cell receptor beta chain. Looked up from germline, CDR1 is KGHSH and CDR2 is LQKENI. V was trimmed by 3 bases and J by 4 bases, leaving 18 bases between them. This CDR3 has 16 residues. The source of the sample is a study of blood T cell repertoires in COVID-19. Overall study: COVID-19 samples collected from the United States, Italy and Spain covered acute and convalescent phases.

The authors' processing: Researchers report that nucleated cell counts were estimated from reference gene primer amplification. Using immunoSEQ multiplex PCR, the repertoire was profiled, and TCRdb retains in-frame clones only, with some absent. D and trimming were read from the DNA, whereas the V and J calls and clone size are those reported in that table. Of 180,000 or so clones listed, 76% are singletons. Sequencing was performed on peripheral blood. The chain recombines TRBV18 with TRBJ1-2, with D maybe TRBD1 (6 bases). This TCR was recovered from a woman in her fifties or sixties with active or convalescent COVID-19. The CDR3 here is CASSPIPGELLYGYTF. The CDR3 DNA reads as TGTGCCAGCTCACCGATCCCAGGGGAGCTACTCTATGGCTACACCTTC.